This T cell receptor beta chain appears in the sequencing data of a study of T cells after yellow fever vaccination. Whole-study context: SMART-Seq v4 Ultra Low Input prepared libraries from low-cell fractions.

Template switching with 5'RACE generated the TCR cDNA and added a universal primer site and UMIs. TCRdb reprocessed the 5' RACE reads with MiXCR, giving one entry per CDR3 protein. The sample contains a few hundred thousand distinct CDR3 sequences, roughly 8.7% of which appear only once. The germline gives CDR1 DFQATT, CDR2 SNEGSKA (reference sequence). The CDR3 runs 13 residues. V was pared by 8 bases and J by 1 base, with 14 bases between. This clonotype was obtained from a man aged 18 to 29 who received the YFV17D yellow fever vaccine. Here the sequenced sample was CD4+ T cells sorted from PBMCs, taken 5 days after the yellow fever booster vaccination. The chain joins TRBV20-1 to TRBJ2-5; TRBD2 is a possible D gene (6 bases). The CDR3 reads CSKGGGFQETQYF. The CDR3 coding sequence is TGCAGTAAAGGTGGGGGGTTCCAAGAGACCCAGTACTTC.